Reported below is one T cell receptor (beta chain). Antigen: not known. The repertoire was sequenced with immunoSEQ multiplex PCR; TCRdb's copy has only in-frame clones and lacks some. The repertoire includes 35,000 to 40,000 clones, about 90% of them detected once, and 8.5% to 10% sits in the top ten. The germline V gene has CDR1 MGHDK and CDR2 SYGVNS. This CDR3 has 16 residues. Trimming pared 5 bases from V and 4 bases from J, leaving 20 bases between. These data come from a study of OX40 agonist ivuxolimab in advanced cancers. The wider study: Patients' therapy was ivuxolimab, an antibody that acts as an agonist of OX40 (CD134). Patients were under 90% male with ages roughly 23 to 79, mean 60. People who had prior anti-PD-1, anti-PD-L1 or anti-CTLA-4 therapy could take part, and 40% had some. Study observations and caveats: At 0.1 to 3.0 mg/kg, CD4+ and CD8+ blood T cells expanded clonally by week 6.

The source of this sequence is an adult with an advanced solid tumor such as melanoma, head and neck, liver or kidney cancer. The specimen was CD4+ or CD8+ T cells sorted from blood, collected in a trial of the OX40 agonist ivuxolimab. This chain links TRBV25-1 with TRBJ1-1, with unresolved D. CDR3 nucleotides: TGTGCCAGCAGTCCGATGTCGCCACGGGGAAGCACTGAAGCTTTCTTT. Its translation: CASSPMSPRGSTEAFF.